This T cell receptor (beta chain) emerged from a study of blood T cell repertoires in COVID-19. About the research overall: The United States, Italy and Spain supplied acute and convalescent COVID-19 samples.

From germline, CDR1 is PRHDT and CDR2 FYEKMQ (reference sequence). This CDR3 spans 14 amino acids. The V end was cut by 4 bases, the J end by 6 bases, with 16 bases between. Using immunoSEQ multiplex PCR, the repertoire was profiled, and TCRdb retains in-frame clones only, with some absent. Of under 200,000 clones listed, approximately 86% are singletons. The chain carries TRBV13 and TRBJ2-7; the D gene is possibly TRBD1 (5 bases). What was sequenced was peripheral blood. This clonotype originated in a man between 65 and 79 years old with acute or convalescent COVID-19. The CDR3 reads CASSSGGHVSEQYF. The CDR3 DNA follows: TGTGCCAGCAGCTCGGGCGGACACGTATCCGAGCAGTACTTC.